These 25 T cell receptor beta chains were sequenced from one sample in a study of vaccination effects on CD4 cells after COVID-19. Sequencing was performed with immunoSEQ multiplex PCR; in TCRdb, only in-frame clones are kept and a portion is missing. This table holds over 65,000 clones, around 77% found once. Their target antigens are unknown. Investigators separated out CD4+ T cells once around eleven days of culture had passed. The material was CD4+ T cells from PBMCs cultured without peptide, obtained before COVID-19 vaccination. The receptors shown here come from a human donor who received a COVID-19 vaccine.

V is TRBV28 and J is TRBJ2-5; 8 bases match TRBD2. The CDR3 length is 16 residues. J was trimmed by 0 bases and V by 6 bases; bases with no gene match: 9. Germline-derived CDR1 and CDR2 are MDHEN and SYDVKM. DNA of the CDR3: TGTGCCAGCAGGCCCAGCGGGGGCCAGCACCAAGAGACCCAGTACTTC. This translates into CASRPSGGQHQETQYF.

The chain recombines TRBV4-3 with TRBJ2-3, with 7 bases matching TRBD2. From germline, CDR1 is LGHNA and CDR2 YSLEER. The CDR3 is made up of 14 amino acids. The J segment lost 2 bases and the V segment lost 8 bases, leaving 7 bases of the junction unmatched. The CDR3 is CASEVQRDTDTQYF. For the CDR3, the DNA is TGCGCCAGCGAAGTACAGCGGGACACAGATACGCAGTATTTT.

The chain is built from TRBV5-8 and TRBJ2-7; no clear D gene. Germline CDR1 SGHTS, CDR2 YDEGEE. V shed 6 bases and J shed 0 bases, with 13 bases lying between them. The CDR3 is 14 residues long. CDR3 in amino acids: CASKARLSSYEQYV. The DNA for the CDR3 is TGTGCCAGCAAAGCAAGGCTCAGCTCCTACGAGCAGTACGTC.

This clone was counted between two and nine times. The chain employs TRBV4-1 and TRBJ1-2, with D unclear. Trimming shortened V by 0 bases and J by 6 bases, and 11 bases separated the two germline ends. The CDR3 runs 14 residues. Germline CDR1 MGHRA, CDR2 YSYEKL. CDR3 region: CASSQDRSNDGYTF. The CDR3 DNA reads as TGCGCCAGCAGCCAAGATAGGAGCAACGATGGCTACACCTTC.

This clone was picked up one time. This chain links TRBV15 with TRBJ1-2; D is undetermined. The CDR3 runs to 13 residues. V lost 8 bases to trimming and J lost 4 bases, with 14 bases between them. Looked up from germline, CDR1 is LNHNV and CDR2 is YYDKDF (reference sequence). CDR3 sequence: CATRWSSSYGYTF. The CDR3 DNA reads as TGTGCCACCCGTTGGAGTTCGAGCTATGGCTACACCTTC.

This clone was observed once. V is TRBV24-1 and J is TRBJ1-5, with a tentative D call TRBD1 (6 bases). The CDR3 contains 14 residues. CDR1 is KGHDR, CDR2 SFDVKD, per germline. The DNA of the CDR3 is TGTGCTTCAGCGAACAGGGAAAGTACTCAGCCCCAGCATTTT. This codes for CASANRESTQPQHF.

The V gene is TRBV5-8, the J gene TRBJ2-2, with D perhaps TRBD2 (5 bases). Trimming pared 1 base from V and 1 base from J, leaving 17 bases between. CDR3 length equals 18 residues. Germline V lookup: CDR1 SGHTS, CDR2 YDEGEE. This CDR3 is CASSLFPLAYRNTGELFF. The CDR3 DNA reads TGTGCCAGCAGCTTGTTCCCATTAGCGTACCGGAACACCGGGGAGCTGTTTTTT.

The CDR3 region is CASTYIDWLQETQYF. CDR3 bases: TGTGCCAGCACATACATAGACTGGTTACAAGAGACCCAGTACTTC. V usage is TRBV2 and J usage is TRBJ2-5; D gene unclear. The CDR3 sequence is 15 residues long. Germline CDR1 reads SNHLY; CDR2 reads FYNNEI. V lost 7 bases, J lost 2 bases, and 17 bases lay in between. The whole variable domain, filled in from reference TRBV2 and TRBJ2-5, reads EPEVTQTPSHQVTQMGQEVILRCVPISNHLYFYWYRQILGQKVEFLVSFYNNEISEKSEIFDDQFSVERPDGSNFTLKIRSTKLEDSAMYFCASTYIDWLQETQYFGPGTRLLVL.

The chain recombines TRBV27 with TRBJ1-1; TRBD1 is a possible D gene (6 bases). CDR3 length: 14 amino acids. Germline-derived CDR1 and CDR2 are MNHEY and SMNVEV (reference sequence). Between the trimmed V and J ends, which lost 7 bases and 4 bases, there was a span of 16 bases. CDR3 in DNA: TGTGCCAGCATCCCCCAGGGGCTACCCACTGAAGCTTTCTTT. Translated: CASIPQGLPTEAFF.

CDR3 in DNA: TGCGCCAGCAGCCAAGATATCATCTTTCGGACAACCTATGGCTACACCTTC. Translation gives CASSQDIIFRTTYGYTF. The genes are TRBV4-3 and TRBJ1-2, with D possibly being TRBD1 (5 bases). V was trimmed by 0 bases and J by 4 bases, leaving 18 bases between them. Germline V gives CDR1 LGHNA, CDR2 YSLEER. The CDR3 loop spans 17 amino acids.

This chain uses TRBV27 with TRBJ1-5; D gene uncertain. Trimming took 5 bases from V and 6 from J, leaving 11 bases between them. This CDR3 contains 13 residues. Germline CDR1 MNHEY, CDR2 SMNVEV (reference sequence). This CDR3 reads CASSGLGTQPQHF. The DNA for the CDR3 is TGTGCCAGCAGTGGACTAGGCACTCAGCCCCAGCATTTT.

This chain uses TRBV28 with TRBJ2-7; the D gene could be TRBD1 or TRBD2 (6 bases each). This CDR3 comprises 15 residues. The V gene lost 6 bases and the J gene lost 0 bases, with 15 bases spanning the gap. Germline loops: CDR1 MDHEN, CDR2 SYDVKM. The CDR3 reads CASSGGRSSSYEQYV. As DNA, the CDR3 is TGTGCCAGCAGCGGGGGCAGGAGTAGCTCCTACGAGCAGTACGTC.

The rearrangement uses TRBV5-1 and TRBJ1-6, with 8 bases fitting TRBD1. V dropped 4 bases and J dropped 8; count of bases not matched to a gene: 8. Germline assignment: CDR1 SGHRS and CDR2 YFSETQ. The CDR3 has 15 residues. The CDR3 protein is CASSPWDRSHSPLHF. The CDR3 DNA is TGCGCCAGCAGCCCCTGGGACAGGAGCCATTCACCCCTCCACTTT.

This chain uses TRBV15 with TRBJ2-3, with a weak D call TRBD2 (7 bases). Trimming shortened V by 0 bases and J by 8 bases, and 9 bases separated the two germline ends. CDR3 size: 13 residues. Germline V gives CDR1 LNHNV, CDR2 YYDKDF (reference sequence). The CDR3 region has the DNA TGTGCCACCAGCAGAGAGGGAGGGGGTACGCAGTATTTT. Translated, it gives CATSREGGGTQYF.

The J gene is TRBJ2-7, the V gene TRBV5-1, with TRBD2 as a possible D gene (6 bases). V lost 4 bases and J 0 bases, leaving 17 bases between the germline ends. CDR1 and CDR2 (germline): SGHRS, YFSETQ. The length of the CDR3 is 16 residues. The CDR3 DNA is TGCGCCAGCAGCCCCACCGGGACTTCTAGCTCCTACGAGCAGTACGTC. It translates to CASSPTGTSSSYEQYV.

This chain connects TRBV19 to TRBJ2-1; TRBD1 agrees at 7 bases. The germline CDR1 and CDR2 sequences are LNHDA and SQIVND (reference sequence). The CDR3 loop spans 13 amino acids. J lost 5 bases, V lost 8 bases, and 6 bases had no gene match. The CDR3 region has the DNA TGTGCCAGTTCCATCAGGGGGAACAATGAGCAGTTCTTC. Its translation is CASSIRGNNEQFF.

The CDR3 nucleotides read TGCGCCAGCAGCTTGGGGGACAGGACCACTAACTACGAGCAGTACGTC. This sequence encodes CASSLGDRTTNYEQYV. The chain uses TRBV5-1 and TRBJ2-7; 8 bases map to TRBD1. The J segment lost 3 bases and the V segment lost 0 bases, leaving 8 bases of the junction unmatched. This CDR3 has 16 residues. CDR1 and CDR2 from the germline V gene are SGHRS and YFSETQ.

The chain carries TRBV25-1 and TRBJ2-2; the D is unclear. The CDR3 totals 12 residues. Trimming took off 5 bases at V and 5 bases at J, with 6 bases between the two ends. The V gene's germline CDR1 is MGHDK and CDR2 SYGVNS. The CDR3 DNA reads TGTGCCAGCAGTTCAGCTACCGGGGAGCTGTTTTTT. Translated, it gives CASSSATGELFF.

The rearrangement links TRBV20-1 to TRBJ1-2; D is unclear. V shed 3 bases and J shed 0 bases, with 8 bases lying between them. The germline V gene has CDR1 DFQATT and CDR2 SNEGSKA (reference sequence). The CDR3 extends over 13 amino acids. In nucleotides, the CDR3 is TGCAGTGCTAGTTACAGCTCTAACTATGGCTACACCTTC. Translation: CSASYSSNYGYTF.

The CDR3 DNA is TGCAGTGTCATGGGAGGCATAAACACCGGGGAGCTGTTTTTT. This encodes CSVMGGINTGELFF. V and J are TRBV29-1 and TRBJ2-2, with D possibly matching TRBD2 (6 bases). Germline CDR1 SQVTM, CDR2 ANQGSEA. The CDR3 length is 14 residues.

This clone was counted between two and nine times. The V and J genes are TRBV19 and TRBJ2-1; D is uncertain. In germline, CDR1 is LNHDA, CDR2 SQIVND (reference sequence). V lost 3 bases and J lost 16, with 13 bases in between. The CDR3 runs to 11 residues. The CDR3 DNA reads TGTGCCAGTAGTATTTCCAGTGTCACTTTCTTC. Its protein is CASSISSVTFF.

V gene TRBV5-8 combines with J gene TRBJ1-1; 8 nucleotides match TRBD1. The CDR3 loop spans 20 amino acids. The V segment lost 7 bases and the J segment 1 base; nucleotides outside the gene matches: 24. Per the germline V gene, CDR1 is SGHTS and CDR2 is YDEGEE. CDR3 sequence reads: CASPNHIPQGAFVENTEAFF. In nucleotides, the CDR3 is TGTGCCAGCCCCAACCACATCCCCCAGGGGGCTTTTGTGGAGAACACTGAAGCTTTCTTT.

Here the CDR3 reads CASSIAGGATGYTF. The CDR3 DNA is TGTGCCAGTAGTATCGCGGGGGGGGCTACTGGCTACACCTTC. J is TRBJ1-2 and V is TRBV19; weak D call: TRBD1 (6 bases). Germline CDR1 LNHDA, CDR2 SQIVND (reference sequence). V gave up 3 bases and J gave up 7 bases, with 15 bases separating them. The CDR3 has 14 residues.

The chain carries TRBV2 and TRBJ1-3; D call uncertain. Trimming took 7 bases from V and 0 from J, leaving 10 bases between them. From germline, CDR1 is SNHLY and CDR2 FYNNEI. CDR3 length: 14 amino acids. The CDR3 reads CASISPSSGNTIYF. In nucleotides, the CDR3 is TGTGCCAGCATTAGCCCGAGCTCTGGAAACACCATATATTTT.

Comments on this clone: Within the sample, other DNA sequences also encode this same CDR3. V is TRBV3-1 (or the pseudogene TRBV3-2) and J is TRBJ1-3; D gene uncertain. The CDR3 is 13 residues long. CDR1 and CDR2 from the germline V gene are LGHDT and YNNKEL (reference sequence). With 2 bases removed from V and 4 bases from J, the gap between germline ends came to 6 bases. In DNA, the CDR3 is TGTGCCAGCAGCCAACTTTCGGGAAACACCATATATTTT. As protein: CASSQLSGNTIYF.